The clone carrying this TCR beta chain has at least ten counts. RNA transcripts provided the template for amplifying TCR beta CDR3 regions. RT-PCR was first run with HTBI primers, then multiplex PCR in a second round. TCRdb re-called the multiplex PCR reads through MiXCR, storing one row per CDR3 protein. The sample records 300,000 to 400,000 distinct CDR3 sequences, roughly a sixth being singletons. Disease in donors with ophthalmopathy had moderate-to-severe activity, CAS ≥3, NOSPECS ≥4 and under 3 months' duration. Physicians reached a diagnosis by relying on clinical symptoms, serum thyroxine, TRAb, thyroid ultrasound and orbital computed tomography. PBMCs were isolated from an approximately 10 ml sample of fresh peripheral blood. The sample comes from a study of Graves' ophthalmopathy and Graves' hyperthyroidism. Study background: Sampling took place at initial diagnosis, with peripheral blood obtained before any treatment.

V was cut by 3 bases and J by 9 bases, with 15 bases left in between. This CDR3 is built from 14 residues. The J gene is TRBJ1-5, the V gene TRBV12-3 or TRBV12-4; D uncertain. The clonotype was recovered from an adult man with Graves' ophthalmopathy. Sequencing was carried out using peripheral blood. The CDR3, as DNA: TGTGCCAGCAGTTTTGTCGGCCGCGGCGGGCCCCAGCATTTT. Translation: CASSFVGRGGPQHF.